Shown below are 17 T cell receptor beta chains from a single sample sequenced in a study of blood T cells in healthy people across ages. PCR was performed a second time for roughly 7 to 12 cycles using a sample-barcoded 5' primer and a J-beta primer mix. TCRdb reprocessed the 5' RACE reads with MiXCR, giving one entry per CDR3 protein. The profile shows over 600,000 distinct CDR3 sequences, 40% to 45% of them singletons. Sequencing used blood. All receptors come from a man of 80 years or more in good health.

In this sample, this clonotype turned up a few times. This chain uses TRBV9 with TRBJ2-5, with 8 bases aligning to TRBD2. V lost 2 bases and J lost 4; bases outside the gene matches: 4. CDR1 SGDLS and CDR2 YYNGEE come from the germline V gene. The CDR3 totals 14 residues. The CDR3 DNA is TGTGCCAGCAGCGTCGGGGGGGCCTCAGAGACCCAGTACTTC. It yields the protein CASSVGGASETQYF. The full variable domain, its missing parts supplied by reference TRBV9 and TRBJ2-5, is DSGVTQTPKHLITATGQRVTLRCSPRSGDLSVYWYQQSLDQGLQFLIQYYNGEERAKGNILERFSAQQFPDLHSELNLSSLELGDSALYFCASSVGGASETQYFGPGTRLLVL.

This chain joins TRBV20-1 and TRBJ2-7; 8 positions agree with TRBD1. Germline lookup yields CDR1 DFQATT and CDR2 SNEGSKA (reference sequence). The CDR3 length is 13 residues. The ends lost 3 bases at V and 9 bases at J; junction bases unmatched: 10. CDR3 DNA sequence: TGCAGTGCTAGGGTTCCGGGACAGGAAGGGCAGTACTTC. Encoded protein: CSARVPGQEGQYF.

This clonotype has a handful of counts. This sequence joins TRBV7-3 and TRBJ2-6; 9 bases map to TRBD1. V shed 10 bases and J 0 bases; nucleotides not matched to a gene: 10. The CDR3 is 17 residues long. Looked up from germline, CDR1 is SGHTA and CDR2 is FQGTGA. The CDR3 bases are TGTGCCACCCAACCGGGACAGGGACTCTCTGGGGCCAACGTCCTGACTTTC. Protein product: CATQPGQGLSGANVLTF.

This clonotype was found many times. The CDR3 DNA reads as TGCGCCAGCAGCCAAGATCCAGCGGGGTCAGGGAATGAGCAGTTCTTC. Protein: CASSQDPAGSGNEQFF. This chain uses TRBV4-3 with TRBJ2-1, with 7 nucleotides matching TRBD2. CDR3 length equals 16 residues. V dropped 0 bases and J dropped 7; count of bases not matched to a gene: 9. Germline-derived CDR1 and CDR2 are LGHNA and YSLEER.

A note on this clonotype: Since a much larger clone is just one base distant, this may be a read error. The rearrangement uses TRBV10-3 and TRBJ2-1; D possibly corresponds to TRBD2 (7 bases). Deletions cut 11 bases from V and 2 bases from J, with 19 bases between. Germline V gives CDR1 ENHRY, CDR2 SYGVKD. The CDR3 covers 15 residues. The chain's CDR3 is CAVGRRGSTYNEQFF. CDR3 bases: TGTGCCGTCGGGAGGAGGGGGAGTACCTACAATGAGCAGTTCTTC.

The J gene is TRBJ2-7, the V gene TRBV5-1; 11 nucleotides line up with TRBD2. CDR1 SGHRS and CDR2 YFSETQ come from the germline V gene. The CDR3 has 15 amino acids. Germline trimming cut 5 bases from V and 0 bases from J; bases unmatched to any gene: 4. In nucleotides, the CDR3 is TGCGCCAGCAGAGCCGGGACTAGCGGCTCCTACGAGCAGTACTTC. Amino acid sequence: CASRAGTSGSYEQYF.

This clonotype occurred a few times. This chain connects TRBV27 to TRBJ2-5; D is perhaps TRBD2 (5 bases). The CDR3 length is 13 residues. Per germline, CDR1 MNHEY and CDR2 SMNVEV (reference sequence). Trimming left V 5 bases short and J 4 bases short, with 11 bases between. The CDR3 sequence is CASSTTRRETQYF. In DNA, the CDR3 is TGTGCCAGCAGTACTACTAGGAGAGAGACCCAGTACTTC.

The J gene is TRBJ2-7, the V gene TRBV27, with D unresolved. Deletions cut 1 base from V and 2 bases from J, with 9 bases between. The CDR3 is 14 residues long. Germline assignment: CDR1 MNHEY and CDR2 SMNVEV (reference sequence). The CDR3 region is CASSLFATTYEQYF. CDR3 coding DNA: TGTGCCAGCAGTTTATTCGCAACTACCTACGAGCAGTACTTC.

The rearrangement joins TRBV7-3 to TRBJ2-5; tentative D call: TRBD2 (5 bases). V was pared by 5 bases and J by 4 bases, with 17 bases between. CDR3 length: 15 amino acids. Germline V gene sequence: CDR1 SGHTA, CDR2 FQGTGA. The CDR3 region is CASSPTPLARETQYF. The DNA of the CDR3 is TGTGCCAGCAGCCCCACGCCTCTAGCACGAGAGACCCAGTACTTC.

In the case of this clonotype: This may stem from a read error, because a much larger clone lies one nucleotide away. V gene TRBV20-1 combines with J gene TRBJ2-5; 7 positions agree with TRBD1. V lost 5 bases and J lost 11; bases outside the gene matches: 11. From germline, CDR1 is DFQATT and CDR2 SNEGSKA (reference sequence). CDR3 length equals 12 residues. The CDR3 coding sequence is TGCAGTGCTCGACAGGGTAACAATGAGCAGTACTTC. Encoded protein: CSARQGNNEQYF.

This clonotype turned up a few times. The V call is TRBV10-3, the J call TRBJ2-3; D is ambiguous. V shed 2 bases and J shed 4 bases, with 4 bases lying between them. Germline CDR1 is ENHRY and CDR2 is SYGVKD. The CDR3 has 12 amino acids. CDR3: CAISEQADTQYF. As DNA, the CDR3 is TGTGCCATCAGTGAGCAGGCAGATACGCAGTATTTT.

This clonotype was seen a handful of times. V gene TRBV19 combines with J gene TRBJ2-5; 12 nucleotides align to TRBD2. The CDR3 sequence is 16 residues long. V gave up 7 bases and J gave up 1 base; unmatched junction bases: 7. From germline, CDR1 is LNHDA and CDR2 SQIVND (reference sequence). In nucleotides, the CDR3 is TGTGCCAGTACAAAGACTAGCGGGAGTATCCAAGAGACCCAGTACTTC. Amino acids: CASTKTSGSIQETQYF.

This chain links TRBV12-3 or TRBV12-4 with TRBJ1-2; 9 bases align to TRBD1. The CDR3 extends over 16 amino acids. V trimming: 0 bases; J trimming: 5 bases; junction bases outside the gene matches: 7. In nucleotides, the CDR3 is TGTGCCAGCAGTTTAGCGCACGGGACAGGGCAATATGGCTACACCTTC. Its protein is CASSLAHGTGQYGYTF.

The sample holds a few counts of this clonotype. V and J are TRBV3-1 and TRBJ2-5; D is possibly TRBD2 (5 bases). The germline V and J ends were trimmed by 0 bases and 5 bases, with 10 bases remaining between them. Looked up from germline, CDR1 is LGHDT and CDR2 is YNNKEL (reference sequence). The CDR3 spans 14 residues. The CDR3 DNA is TGTGCCAGCAGCCAAGATTGGGAGTGGGAGACCCAGTACTTC. Amino acid sequence: CASSQDWEWETQYF.

This clonotype was counted between two and nine times. In DNA form, the CDR3 reads TGTGCCAGCAGCCCAACCCAGTTGGACAGGGGATACGAGCAGTACTTC. This gives the protein CASSPTQLDRGYEQYF. V usage is TRBV28 and J usage is TRBJ2-7; TRBD1 matches 9 bases. CDR1 is MDHEN, CDR2 SYDVKM, per germline. J lost 4 bases, V lost 6 bases, and 13 bases had no gene match. The CDR3 runs 16 residues.

This clonotype was picked up a small number of times. The chain links TRBV7-2 to TRBJ1-2, with no clear D. In germline, CDR1 is SGHTA, CDR2 FQGNSA. This CDR3 is 13 amino acids long. V was cut by 2 bases and J by 8 bases, with 12 bases left in between. The CDR3 is CASSLNRAGGYTF. The CDR3 DNA follows: TGTGCCAGCAGCTTAAACCGGGCCGGGGGCTACACCTTC.

The chain couples TRBV3-1 to TRBJ1-2; no reliable D call. V was shortened by 1 base and J by 0 bases, with 9 bases between the two germline ends. Germline V gene data show CDR1 as LGHDT and CDR2 as YNNKEL (reference sequence). This CDR3 comprises 15 residues. The CDR3 is CASSQVKGANYGYTF. The DNA of the CDR3 is TGTGCCAGCAGCCAAGTGAAGGGCGCTAACTATGGCTACACCTTC.